One sample yielded the 26 T cell receptor beta chains listed below, sequenced in a study of blood T cell repertoires in COVID-19. Measured with immunoSEQ multiplex PCR; TCRdb has only the in-frame clones, and not every one. The repertoire holds 150,000 or so clones, with roughly four fifths as singletons. Sequencing was performed on PBMCs or T cells enriched from blood (not recorded which). The origin of the receptors is a man in his fifties who had recovered from COVID-19.

The chain links TRBV6-2 or TRBV6-3 to TRBJ2-5; D is ambiguous. V was trimmed by 6 bases and J by 1 base, leaving 12 bases between them. The CDR3 has 14 residues. CDR1 is MNHEY, CDR2 SVGEGT, per germline. This CDR3 is CASSHESPQETQYF. Here the CDR3 DNA reads TGTGCCAGCAGCCACGAGTCCCCCCAAGAGACCCAGTACTTC.

The sample holds a few counts of this clone. The chain combines TRBV13 with TRBJ2-7; 9 bases map to TRBD1. Germline V gene lookup returns CDR1 PRHDT and CDR2 FYEKMQ (reference sequence). Trimming cost V 5 bases and J 2 bases; bases outside gene matches: 10. The CDR3 has 16 amino acids. In nucleotides, the CDR3 is TGTGCCAGCAGCAAAGACCGACGGACAGGGGCCTACGAGCAGTACTTC. As protein: CASSKDRRTGAYEQYF.

Concerning this clone: At one end the junction does not follow the germline gene, possibly because of a read error. This CDR3 reads CASSTREGRNYGYTF. CDR3 nucleotides: TGTGCCAGCAGTACCCGGGAGGGGCGAAACTATGGCTACACCTTC. V and J are TRBV19 and TRBJ1-2; TRBD1 might be the D (5 bases). Germline lookup yields CDR1 LNHDA and CDR2 SQIVND (reference sequence). There are 15 residues in the CDR3. Variable domain in full (rest from reference TRBV19 and TRBJ1-2): DGGITQSPKYLFRKEGQNVTLSCEQNLNHDAMYWYRQDPGQGLRLIYYSQIVNDFQKGDIAEGYSVSREKKESFPLTVTSAQKNPTAFYLCASSTREGRNYGYTFGSGTRLTVV.

The CDR3 nucleotides read TGTGCCAGCAGGCTGGGGGACATGAACACTGAAGCTTTCTTT. Its protein is CASRLGDMNTEAFF. The chain carries TRBV6-7 and TRBJ1-1; tentative D call: TRBD1 (6 bases). TRBV6-7 is an ORF for which the function is uncertain. Between the trimmed V and J ends, which lost 6 bases and 0 bases, there was a span of 11 bases. CDR3 size: 14 residues.

This clone was seen just once. The chain joins TRBV11-2 to TRBJ1-5; the D is unclear. Per germline, CDR1 SGHAT and CDR2 FQNNGV. The V end was cut by 4 bases, the J end by 3 bases, with 10 bases between. This CDR3 is 14 amino acids long. The CDR3 DNA reads as TGTGCCAGCAGCTCCTCCGGGGTCAATCAGCCCCAGCATTTT. Translation gives CASSSSGVNQPQHF.

This clone was detected only once. The J gene is TRBJ2-1, the V gene TRBV7-2, with 8 nucleotides matching TRBD1. Germline trimming cut 3 bases from V and 2 bases from J; bases unmatched to any gene: 0. The CDR3 spans 14 residues. Germline V CDR1 and CDR2: SGHTA, FQGNSA. CDR3 sequence (DNA): TGTGCCAGCAGCTTGGGACAGGCCTACAATGAGCAGTTCTTC. Amino acid sequence: CASSLGQAYNEQFF.

This clone has just a few counts. The chain recombines TRBV28 with TRBJ1-1; 9 bases are shared with TRBD1. Germline V CDR1 and CDR2: MDHEN, SYDVKM. V dropped 7 bases and J dropped 5; count of bases not matched to a gene: 14. The CDR3 has 16 amino acids. The CDR3 DNA reads TGTGCCAGCAACCCCCCCGTACAGGGGGCATCAACTGAAGCTTTCTTT. Its protein product is CASNPPVQGASTEAFF.

V usage is TRBV7-2 and J usage is TRBJ2-3, with D possibly matching TRBD1 (5 bases). In germline, CDR1 is SGHTA, CDR2 FQGNSA. The CDR3 contains 14 residues. V lost 1 base and J 4 bases, leaving 9 bases between the germline ends. CDR3 in amino acids: CASSLDSGSDTQYF. The CDR3 DNA sequence: TGTGCCAGCAGCTTAGATTCAGGGTCAGATACGCAGTATTTT.

The chain recombines TRBV18 with TRBJ1-5, with 9 nucleotides matching TRBD1. This CDR3 has 16 amino acids. CDR1 is KGHSH and CDR2 is LQKENI in the germline V gene. V shed 3 bases, J shed 4 bases, and the junction held 7 bases outside the gene matches. Written as DNA, the CDR3 is TGTGCCAGCTCACCTTCGGGACAGGGCCGTAATCAGCCCCAGCATTTT. Translated, it gives CASSPSGQGRNQPQHF.

This chain connects TRBV10-2 to TRBJ1-2, with 7 bases matching TRBD1. Germline V gives CDR1 WSHSY, CDR2 SAAADI. The CDR3 runs 14 residues. Trimming cost V 2 bases and J 7 bases; bases outside gene matches: 7. As DNA, the CDR3 is TGCGCCAGCAGTGAGAGAGACAGGGCTAGTGGCTACACCTTC. Translation: CASSERDRASGYTF.

The chain joins TRBV9 to TRBJ2-3; 12 bases line up with TRBD2. V was clipped by 4 bases and J by 3 bases; unmatched bases: 12. This CDR3 contains 18 residues. Germline CDR1 reads SGDLS; CDR2 reads YYNGEE. CDR3 in DNA: TGTGCCAGCAGCTCGCTAGCGGGGGGGCGAATTAATACAGATACGCAGTATTTT. The encoded protein is CASSSLAGGRINTDTQYF.

CDR3 DNA sequence: TGTGCCTGGGGGCGGGTGAGGAGCCGCTACGAGCAGTACTTC. This codes for CAWGRVRSRYEQYF. The V and J genes are TRBV30 and TRBJ2-7, with a weak D call TRBD2 (5 bases). Germline CDR1 GTSNPN, CDR2 SVGIG (reference sequence). Trimming removed 5 bases at V and 3 bases at J, with 17 bases between. The CDR3 covers 14 residues.

The chain employs TRBV27 and TRBJ1-2, with D unclear. Germline CDR1 and CDR2: MNHEY and SMNVEV (reference sequence). The V end lost 9 bases, the J end lost 7 bases, and 24 bases lay between the germline ends. The CDR3 consists of 15 residues. CDR3 sequence reads: CASGSLSLSDGGYTF. DNA of the CDR3: TGTGCCAGTGGGAGCCTTTCCTTATCAGATGGTGGCTACACCTTC.

The chain uses TRBV15 and TRBJ1-1; 8 bases map to TRBD1. In germline, CDR1 is LNHNV, CDR2 YYDKDF (reference sequence). V shed 1 base and J 1 base; nucleotides not matched to a gene: 5. This CDR3 contains 16 residues. CDR3 region: CATSRVVGTGNTEAFF. Here the CDR3 DNA reads TGTGCCACCAGCAGAGTTGTAGGGACAGGGAACACTGAAGCTTTCTTT.

The CDR3 protein is CASSLGPGTGNSPLHF. The CDR3 DNA follows: TGTGCCAGCAGCTTGGGCCCCGGGACAGGGAATTCACCCCTCCACTTT. V gene TRBV5-6 combines with J gene TRBJ1-6; TRBD1 matches 9 bases. Germline assignment: CDR1 SGHDT and CDR2 YYEEEE. Trimming took 0 bases from V and 7 from J; bases not matched to a gene: 5. The CDR3 is 16 residues long. The whole variable domain, remainder taken from reference TRBV5-6 and TRBJ1-6, is DAGVTQSPTHLIKTRGQQVTLRCSPKSGHDTVSWYQQALGQGPQFIFQYYEEEERQRGNFPDRFSGHQFPNYSSELNVNALLLGDSALYLCASSLGPGTGNSPLHFGNGTRLTVT.

The chain combines TRBV6-2 or TRBV6-3 with TRBJ1-1, with 8 bases identical to TRBD1. The CDR3 sequence is 17 residues long. The V segment lost 3 bases and the J segment 0 bases; nucleotides outside the gene matches: 9. Germline CDR1 and CDR2: MNHEY and SVGEGT. Here the CDR3 DNA reads TGTGCCAGCAGTTATGCCCGGACAGGGTTCATGAACACTGAAGCTTTCTTT. Translation: CASSYARTGFMNTEAFF.

This clone was seen more than once but under ten times. V is TRBV27 and J is TRBJ2-7; D gene ambiguous. CDR3 length: 12 amino acids. Germline V CDR1 and CDR2: MNHEY, SMNVEV (reference sequence). V lost 1 base to trimming and J lost 12 bases, with 13 bases between them. This chain's CDR3 is CASSLYGGSAYF. CDR3 sequence (DNA): TGTGCCAGCAGTTTATACGGCGGCTCCGCGTACTTC.

The chain carries TRBV10-3 and TRBJ1-1, with TRBD1 matching 9 bases. Germline loops: CDR1 ENHRY, CDR2 SYGVKD. The CDR3 spans 15 residues. Losses at the gene ends were 10 bases for V and 0 bases for J; bases not matched to a gene: 9. CDR3 sequence (DNA): TGTGCCACCCGGACAGGGGATTTCATGAACACTGAAGCTTTCTTT. Protein sequence: CATRTGDFMNTEAFF.

The J gene is TRBJ2-6, the V gene TRBV7-2, with D unresolved. In germline, CDR1 is SGHTA, CDR2 FQGNSA. This CDR3 has 14 residues. V was trimmed by 7 bases and J by 2 bases, leaving 9 bases between them. The CDR3 nucleotides are TGTGCCAGCAAAGACCTAGCTGGGGCCAACGTCCTGACTTTC. This encodes CASKDLAGANVLTF.

This chain links TRBV11-2 with TRBJ2-7; 7 bases match TRBD1. Losses at the gene ends were 5 bases for V and 1 base for J; bases not matched to a gene: 11. CDR3 length: 16 residues. Germline loops: CDR1 SGHAT, CDR2 FQNNGV. This chain's CDR3 is CASSQILDRASYEQYF. Written as DNA, the CDR3 is TGTGCCAGCAGCCAAATACTCGACAGGGCGTCCTACGAGCAGTACTTC.

The chain is built from TRBV12-5 and TRBJ2-5; D possibly corresponds to TRBD1 (6 bases). Trimming removed 8 bases at V and 2 bases at J, with 9 bases between. This CDR3 region has 12 residues. CDR1 and CDR2 from the germline V gene are LGHNT and FRNRAP. CDR3 amino acids: CASSGVQETQYF. CDR3 DNA: TGTGCTAGTTCAGGGGTTCAAGAGACCCAGTACTTC.

J is TRBJ1-5 and V is TRBV7-2; 9 bases are a match to TRBD1. V lost 5 bases and J lost 3; bases outside the gene matches: 11. In germline, CDR1 is SGHTA, CDR2 FQGNSA. The CDR3 runs to 17 residues. CDR3 sequence: CASSTHPGQGPNQPQHF. CDR3 nucleotides: TGTGCCAGCAGCACACATCCGGGACAGGGACCCAATCAGCCCCAGCATTTT.

This rearrangement joins TRBV3-1 (or the pseudogene TRBV3-2) to TRBJ1-6; D remains ambiguous. Germline V CDR1 and CDR2: LGHDT, YNNKEL (reference sequence). The CDR3 runs 12 residues. V dropped 4 bases and J dropped 6 bases, with 4 bases sitting between them. CDR3 in DNA: TGTGCCAGCAGCCTCTTTAATTCACCCCTCCACTTT. This gives the protein CASSLFNSPLHF.

This clone was detected only a few times. V gene TRBV7-2 combines with J gene TRBJ2-7; tentatively, D is TRBD1 (5 bases). The CDR3 covers 13 residues. The V end lost 4 bases, the J end lost 2 bases, and 9 bases lay between the germline ends. CDR1 and CDR2 from the germline V gene are SGHTA and FQGNSA. Here the CDR3 reads CASSYDRAYEQYF. Written as DNA, the CDR3 is TGTGCCAGCAGCTACGACAGAGCCTACGAGCAGTACTTC.

This chain links TRBV27 with TRBJ2-7; 10 bases fit TRBD1. The CDR3 sequence is 14 residues long. Trimming cost V 6 bases and J 7 bases; bases outside gene matches: 9. Germline CDR1 is MNHEY and CDR2 is SMNVEV (reference sequence). Here the CDR3 reads CASSSTGGFSEQYF. As DNA, the CDR3 is TGTGCCAGCAGCTCGACAGGGGGCTTTTCGGAGCAGTACTTC.

The J gene is TRBJ2-1, the V gene TRBV7-2, with 11 nucleotides matching TRBD1. J was trimmed by 9 bases and V by 5 bases; bases with no gene match: 6. Germline V CDR1 and CDR2: SGHTA, FQGNSA. This CDR3 contains 14 residues. The CDR3 protein is CASSKKGQGGEQFF. The CDR3 DNA reads TGTGCCAGCAGCAAAAAGGGACAGGGGGGTGAGCAGTTCTTC. Full variable domain (rest looked up from reference TRBV7-2 and TRBJ2-1): GAGVSQSPSNKVTEKGKDVELRCDPISGHTALYWYRQSLGQGLEFLIYFQGNSAPDKSGLPSDRFSAERTGGSVSTLTIQRTQQEDSAVYLCASSKKGQGGEQFFGPGTRLTVL.